The 21 T cell receptor beta chains below were found in one sample sequenced in a study of cytomegalovirus exposure and HLA in healthy donors. The PCR had 60 Vbeta and 13 Jbeta primers. Produced via immunoSEQ multiplex PCR; TCRdb's table is partial and in-frame only. The sample shows about 130,000 clones, over 60% of them seen only once. The sequencing sample was made of PBMCs. The receptor set was obtained from a woman aged 40-49 years in good health and CMV-seropositive.

The chain links TRBV30 to TRBJ2-5, with 8 bases fitting TRBD1. The CDR3 extends over 16 amino acids. Germline CDR1 GTSNPN, CDR2 SVGIG (reference sequence). Unmatched junction bases numbered 6, after V lost 0 bases and J lost 0 bases. The CDR3 is CAWSVATGVYQETQYF. CDR3 nucleotide sequence: TGTGCCTGGAGTGTTGCGACAGGGGTCTACCAAGAGACCCAGTACTTC.

The V gene is TRBV21-1, the J gene TRBJ2-1; TRBD2, the table's D call, lacks a check against the DNA. TRBV21-1 is assigned pseudogene status. This CDR3 region has 17 residues. The CDR3 sequence is CASSTIMGGAGRNEQFF. CDR3 coding DNA: TGTGCCAGCAGTACAATTATGGGGGGAGCGGGACGGAATGAGCAGTTCTTC.

The chain links TRBV7-9 to TRBJ2-1, with 7 bases that match TRBD1. Germline lookup yields CDR1 SEHNR and CDR2 FQNEAQ (reference sequence). The CDR3 runs to 16 residues. The ends lost 1 base at V and 10 bases at J; junction bases unmatched: 13. In DNA, the CDR3 is TGTGCCAGCAGCTTAGGGTTGGGGACAGCGGCTTCAGAGCAGTTCTTC. Its protein is CASSLGLGTAASEQFF.

V and J are TRBV5-1 and TRBJ1-1, with D unclear. The V end lost 0 bases, the J end lost 3 bases, and 12 bases lay between the germline ends. Germline V gene data show CDR1 as SGHRS and CDR2 as YFSETQ. The CDR3 is 15 amino acids. CDR3 loop: CASSLDRELHTEAFF. The CDR3, as DNA: TGCGCCAGCAGCTTGGATCGGGAGCTACACACTGAAGCTTTCTTT.

This clone was seen just once. The V and J genes are TRBV7-9 and TRBJ2-1; D gene ambiguous. V was shortened by 4 bases and J by 7 bases, with 11 bases between the two germline ends. This CDR3 is built from 13 residues. Germline CDR1 reads SEHNR; CDR2 reads FQNEAQ (reference sequence). Here the CDR3 DNA reads TGTGCCAGCAGCTCGCCTTTAGAAAATGAGCAGTTCTTC. It codes for CASSSPLENEQFF. Complete variable domain (other parts from reference TRBV7-9 and TRBJ2-1): DTGVSQNPRHKITKRGQNVTFRCDPISEHNRLYWYRQTLGQGPEFLTYFQNEAQLEKSRLLSDRFSAERPKGSFSTLEIQRTEQGDSAMYLCASSSPLENEQFFGPGTRLTVL.

DNA of the CDR3: TGTGCCAGCTCACGGGACAGGGGGAACACTGAAGCTTTCTTT. This sequence encodes CASSRDRGNTEAFF. The gene calls are TRBV18 and TRBJ1-1; 10 nucleotides align to TRBD1. Germline trimming cut 4 bases from V and 1 base from J; bases unmatched to any gene: 0. This CDR3 region has 14 residues. Germline V CDR1 and CDR2: KGHSH, LQKENI.

The CDR3 sequence is CASSEGGGGIQYF. Written as DNA, the CDR3 is TGTGCCAGCAGTGAAGGGGGGGGCGGCATTCAGTACTTC. J is TRBJ2-4 and V is TRBV2, with D possibly being TRBD2 (7 bases). This CDR3 spans 13 amino acids. Per germline, CDR1 SNHLY and CDR2 FYNNEI. V was pared by 1 base and J by 9 bases, with 10 bases between.

This sequence joins TRBV7-3 and TRBJ2-7; 7 bases line up with TRBD1. The CDR3 is 17 residues long. J gave up 5 bases and V 0 bases, and 13 bases lay outside the gene matches. Germline V CDR1 and CDR2: SGHTA, FQGTGA. CDR3 protein: CASSLTHDRDSGNEQYF. DNA of the CDR3: TGTGCCAGCAGCTTAACCCATGACCGGGACAGTGGGAACGAGCAGTACTTC.

This chain joins TRBV28 and TRBJ1-4; D gene uncertain. Trimming removed 6 bases from V and 1 base from J, with 9 bases in between. Germline lookup yields CDR1 MDHEN and CDR2 SYDVKM. The CDR3 extends over 14 amino acids. The CDR3 loop is CASRWRVTNEKLFF. The CDR3 nucleotides are TGTGCCAGCAGGTGGAGGGTAACTAATGAAAAACTGTTTTTT.

This sequence joins TRBV9 and TRBJ1-2, with 10 bases matching TRBD1. CDR3 size: 16 residues. The V segment lost 0 bases and the J segment 5 bases; nucleotides outside the gene matches: 7. Germline V gene data show CDR1 as SGDLS and CDR2 as YYNGEE. CDR3 sequence reads: CASSVAAGQGLYGYTF. As DNA, the CDR3 is TGTGCCAGCAGCGTAGCGGCGGGACAGGGGCTGTATGGCTACACCTTC.

This clone appeared a few times. CDR3 region: CASSREVLSDEQFF. CDR3 DNA: TGTGCCAGCAGCCGAGAGGTATTGAGCGATGAGCAGTTCTTC. The gene calls are TRBV6-1 and TRBJ2-1; D is undetermined. The length of the CDR3 is 14 residues. V gave up 6 bases and J gave up 8 bases, with 17 bases separating them. The V gene's germline CDR1 is MNHNS and CDR2 SASEGT.

The chain recombines TRBV5-4 with TRBJ1-5, with a tentative D call TRBD1 (6 bases). CDR1 and CDR2 from the germline V gene are SGHNT and YYREEE (reference sequence). The CDR3 length is 16 residues. V was cut by 0 bases and J by 1 base, with 11 bases left in between. The DNA for the CDR3 is TGTGCCAGCAGCTTGGGGGGGCAGGGCAGCAATCAGCCCCAGCATTTT. Translation: CASSLGGQGSNQPQHF. Together with reference TRBV5-4 and TRBJ1-5, the CDR3 gives the full variable domain: ETGVTQSPTHLIKTRGQQVTLRCSSQSGHNTVSWYQQALGQGPQFIFQYYREEENGRGNFPPRFSGLQFPNYSSELNVNALELDDSALYLCASSLGGQGSNQPQHFGDGTRLSIL.

The chain employs TRBV7-9 and TRBJ1-2, with 12 bases identical to TRBD1. The CDR3 is 17 residues long. Germline values: CDR1 SEHNR, CDR2 FQNEAQ (reference sequence). J lost 8 bases, V lost 5 bases, and 15 bases had no gene match. The CDR3 region has the DNA TGTGCCAGCAGCCTAGGAAGCCCGGGACAGGGGGCGCGAGGCTACACCTTC. Encoded protein: CASSLGSPGQGARGYTF.

This chain's CDR3 is CASRRARRTDTQYF. Here the CDR3 DNA reads TGTGCCAGTAGACGAGCTAGGAGGACAGATACGCAGTATTTT. The chain combines TRBV19 with TRBJ2-3, with D perhaps matching TRBD2 (5 bases). Germline CDR1 reads LNHDA; CDR2 reads SQIVND (reference sequence). The CDR3 sequence is 14 residues long. The V and J ends lost 6 bases and 3 bases respectively, with 13 bases between them.

The chain's CDR3 is CASPGGPANNEQFF. The CDR3 nucleotides are TGTGCCAGCCCGGGAGGGCCTGCTAACAATGAGCAGTTCTTC. This chain uses TRBV6-5 with TRBJ2-1; 8 nucleotides line up with TRBD2. Germline values: CDR1 MNHEY, CDR2 SVGAGI. The CDR3 runs 14 residues. V was pared by 8 bases and J by 5 bases, with 8 bases of the junction left unmatched.

This rearrangement joins TRBV18 to TRBJ1-5; D unclear. The CDR3 has 13 amino acids. Germline V gene sequence: CDR1 KGHSH, CDR2 LQKENI. Trimming pared 4 bases from V and 1 base from J, leaving 5 bases between. The DNA for the CDR3 is TGTGCCAGCTCACGAGGGAGCAATCAGCCCCAGCATTTT. Translation: CASSRGSNQPQHF.

A note on this clone: This CDR3 is also generated by other DNA sequences in the sample. This chain joins TRBV29-1 and TRBJ2-1, with D tentatively TRBD2 (6 bases). Trimming pared 4 bases from V and 5 bases from J, leaving 12 bases between. Germline V gene sequence: CDR1 SQVTM, CDR2 ANQGSEA. The CDR3 is 13 amino acids. The CDR3 protein is CSVAGDPNNEQFF. CDR3 sequence (DNA): TGCAGCGTTGCGGGGGATCCAAACAATGAGCAGTTCTTC.

This clone was counted between two and nine times. This chain connects TRBV6-5 to TRBJ1-1, with no clear D. Trimming took off 4 bases at V and 4 bases at J, with 4 bases between the two ends. Germline V gene data show CDR1 as MNHEY and CDR2 as SVGAGI. This CDR3 spans 11 amino acids. The CDR3 nucleotides are TGTGCCAGCAGTTCCCGCACTGAAGCTTTCTTT. Amino acid sequence: CASSSRTEAFF.

This clone was seen a single time. The genes are TRBV30 and TRBJ1-5; D perhaps matches TRBD1 (6 bases). Trimming stripped 1 base from V and 5 bases from J, with 9 bases between. CDR3 size: 13 residues. Germline lookup yields CDR1 GTSNPN and CDR2 SVGIG (reference sequence). The DNA of the CDR3 is TGTGCCTGGAGTGCAGGGGAATATCAGCCCCAGCATTTT. As protein: CAWSAGEYQPQHF.

In this sample, this clone turned up once. The chain is built from TRBV2 and TRBJ2-3; D is possibly TRBD1 (7 bases). This CDR3 has 12 residues. Germline V CDR1 and CDR2: SNHLY, FYNNEI. The CDR3 DNA follows: TGTGTACGCGGGACAGCCACAGATACGCAGTATTTT. This encodes CVRGTATDTQYF.

The gene calls are TRBV19 and TRBJ2-5, with a tentative D call TRBD1 (5 bases). Per the germline V gene, CDR1 is LNHDA and CDR2 is SQIVND (reference sequence). Between the trimmed V and J ends, which lost 7 bases and 0 bases, there was a span of 15 bases. The CDR3 loop spans 15 amino acids. DNA for the CDR3: TGTGCCAGTACCGACAGTGCATTGTACCAAGAGACCCAGTACTTC. It encodes CASTDSALYQETQYF.